What follows are 19 T cell receptor beta chains derived from one specimen sequenced in a study of cytomegalovirus exposure and HLA in healthy donors. PCR primers comprised 60 Vbeta and 13 Jbeta primers. The repertoire was sequenced with immunoSEQ multiplex PCR; TCRdb's copy has only in-frame clones and lacks some. The data contain some 210,000 clones, approximately 87% of them singletons. The sample taken for sequencing was PBMCs. The receptors stem from a man under 40 in good health and CMV-seronegative.

For the CDR3, the DNA is TGTGCCAGCTGGGGGGGACACGGTCTGAAATATGGCTACACCTTC. Its protein product is CASWGGHGLKYGYTF. The rearrangement uses TRBV2 and TRBJ1-2; D is perhaps TRBD1 (6 bases). Germline V gives CDR1 SNHLY, CDR2 FYNNEI. Trimming took 8 bases from V and 5 from J, leaving 21 bases between them. CDR3 length: 15 residues.

The chain is built from TRBV18 and TRBJ2-4; 8 bases map to TRBD1. The V gene end was trimmed by 4 bases and the J gene end by 6 bases; junction bases not matched to a gene: 11. Germline V CDR1 and CDR2: KGHSH, LQKENI. The CDR3 has 16 residues. The CDR3 region has the DNA TGTGCCAGCTCACACGACAAGTCGACAGGGGTAAACATTCAGTACTTC. Its protein is CASSHDKSTGVNIQYF.

V usage is TRBV5-8 and J usage is TRBJ1-5, with 10 bases identical to TRBD1. The V and J ends lost 4 bases and 5 bases, in that order; junction bases with no gene match: 3. CDR3 length: 14 amino acids. Germline loops: CDR1 SGHTS, CDR2 YDEGEE. The CDR3 sequence is CASSRDRGYQPQHF. In DNA form, the CDR3 reads TGTGCCAGCAGCCGGGACAGGGGATATCAGCCCCAGCATTTT.

This chain joins TRBV6-5 and TRBJ1-4, with 8 bases aligning to TRBD1. The CDR3 has 14 amino acids. CDR1 and CDR2 from the germline V gene are MNHEY and SVGAGI. The trim removed 5 bases at V and 5 bases at J, leaving 4 bases unmatched. The CDR3 nucleotides read TGTGCCAGCAGTCAGGGGGCCCGAAATGAAAAACTGTTTTTT. This encodes CASSQGARNEKLFF.

This chain connects TRBV5-1 to TRBJ1-4; the D is unclear. There are 15 residues in the CDR3. Between the trimmed V and J ends, which lost 1 base and 5 bases, there was a span of 12 bases. Germline CDR1 and CDR2: SGHRS and YFSETQ. The CDR3 DNA follows: TGCGCCAGCAGCTTGTCGGTTGGGCAGAATGAAAAACTGTTTTTT. Translated: CASSLSVGQNEKLFF.

The chain employs TRBV19 and TRBJ2-7, with 8 bases fitting TRBD2. The germline V gene encodes CDR1 LNHDA and CDR2 SQIVND (reference sequence). The CDR3 is 15 residues long. V lost 3 bases to trimming and J lost 1 base; unmatched junction nucleotides: 5. The CDR3 bases are TGTGCCAGTAGTATCTTGGCGGGGGGTTCCTACGAGCAGTACTTC. Amino acids: CASSILAGGSYEQYF.

The chain carries TRBV7-8 and TRBJ1-3, with 7 bases that match TRBD1. The CDR3 spans 15 residues. From germline, CDR1 is SGHVS and CDR2 FQNEAQ. Trimming cost V 5 bases and J 0 bases; bases outside gene matches: 4. The CDR3 loop reads CASSASGGSGNTIYF. The CDR3 DNA reads as TGTGCCAGCAGCGCCTCAGGGGGCTCTGGAAACACCATATATTTT.

This clone was seen a few times. The rearrangement links TRBV6-1 to TRBJ2-7; TRBD2 is a possible D gene (6 bases). CDR3 length: 15 residues. The V and J ends lost 2 bases and 0 bases respectively, with 11 bases between them. The germline CDR1 and CDR2 sequences are MNHNS and SASEGT. DNA of the CDR3: TGTGCCAGCAGTGAATGGGGGAGGAGCTCCTACGAGCAGTACTTC. Amino acid sequence: CASSEWGRSSYEQYF.

This clone was detected only once. This chain uses TRBV5-1 with TRBJ2-1; possible D gene TRBD1, 5 bases. Germline CDR1 SGHRS, CDR2 YFSETQ. Between the trimmed V and J ends, which lost 4 bases and 1 base, there was a span of 12 bases. The CDR3 covers 15 residues. The CDR3 DNA sequence: TGCGCCAGCAGCCTAGGGGCGCCTTCCTACAATGAGCAGTTCTTC. It encodes CASSLGAPSYNEQFF.

This chain connects TRBV2 to TRBJ2-2; 7 bases align to TRBD1. V lost 9 bases, J lost 5 bases, and 12 bases stayed unmatched. This CDR3 is 15 amino acids long. Germline assignment: CDR1 SNHLY and CDR2 FYNNEI. The DNA of the CDR3 is TGTGCCAGTGTTTACAGGGGAAGTAGGACCGGGGAGCTGTTTTTT. It codes for CASVYRGSRTGELFF. Full variable domain (outside the CDR3, taken from reference TRBV2 and TRBJ2-2): EPEVTQTPSHQVTQMGQEVILRCVPISNHLYFYWYRQILGQKVEFLVSFYNNEISEKSEIFDDQFSVERPDGSNFTLKIRSTKLEDSAMYFCASVYRGSRTGELFFGEGSRLTVL.

The rearrangement uses TRBV11-3 and TRBJ1-1, with D perhaps matching TRBD1 (6 bases). Germline V CDR1 and CDR2: SGHNT, YENEEA. This CDR3 region has 13 residues. V dropped 4 bases and J dropped 3 bases, with 9 bases sitting between them. CDR3 nucleotides: TGTGCCAGCAGCTCACAGGGTTACACTGAAGCTTTCTTT. Translation gives CASSSQGYTEAFF.

This sequence joins TRBV27 and TRBJ2-1, with D uncertain. Trimming pared 0 bases from V and 6 bases from J, leaving 12 bases between. Germline V lookup: CDR1 MNHEY, CDR2 SMNVEV (reference sequence). The CDR3 is 15 residues long. CDR3: CASSLSVAAINEQFF. CDR3 DNA: TGTGCCAGCAGTTTATCCGTGGCGGCTATCAATGAGCAGTTCTTC.

The chain couples TRBV7-9 to TRBJ1-1, with TRBD1 as a possible D gene (5 bases). Trimming left V 4 bases short and J 1 base short, with 13 bases between. CDR3 length: 15 residues. From germline, CDR1 is SEHNR and CDR2 FQNEAQ (reference sequence). CDR3 protein: CASSSRDGRNTEAFF. In DNA form, the CDR3 reads TGTGCCAGCAGCTCCCGGGACGGGAGGAACACTGAAGCTTTCTTT.

This chain links TRBV27 with TRBJ2-7, with 8 bases that match TRBD2. The V gene's germline CDR1 is MNHEY and CDR2 SMNVEV (reference sequence). CDR3 length: 15 amino acids. V lost 6 bases, J lost 4 bases, and 11 bases stayed unmatched. The CDR3 is CASSLTSGGAYEQYF. CDR3 nucleotides: TGTGCCAGCAGCCTGACAAGCGGGGGAGCATACGAGCAGTACTTC.

V and J are TRBV28 and TRBJ2-3, with TRBD2 matching over 10 bases. Per the germline V gene, CDR1 is MDHEN and CDR2 is SYDVKM. The CDR3 sequence is 18 residues long. Germline trimming cut 3 bases from V and 3 bases from J; bases unmatched to any gene: 12. Here the CDR3 reads CASSFLPAGGLRTDTQYF. As DNA, the CDR3 is TGTGCCAGCAGTTTCCTTCCAGCGGGAGGGCTCAGGACAGATACGCAGTATTTT.

V is TRBV7-9 and J is TRBJ2-7; D is possibly TRBD1 (6 bases). Germline V gene data show CDR1 as SEHNR and CDR2 as FQNEAQ (reference sequence). V was cut by 5 bases and J by 1 base, with 21 bases left in between. The CDR3 consists of 17 residues. CDR3 sequence reads: CASSRQSITQGSYEQYF. The DNA of the CDR3 is TGTGCCAGCAGCCGACAATCCATAACTCAGGGGTCCTACGAGCAGTACTTC.

The chain uses TRBV19 and TRBJ2-7; 7 bases fit TRBD1. This CDR3 has 13 amino acids. V lost 5 bases, J lost 7 bases, and 8 bases stayed unmatched. Germline V gives CDR1 LNHDA, CDR2 SQIVND (reference sequence). The CDR3 reads CASSAGTAGEQYF. The CDR3 DNA sequence: TGTGCCAGTAGTGCAGGGACAGCCGGGGAGCAGTACTTC. Looking up the rest from reference TRBV19 and TRBJ2-7 gives the full variable domain: DGGITQSPKYLFRKEGQNVTLSCEQNLNHDAMYWYRQDPGQGLRLIYYSQIVNDFQKGDIAEGYSVSREKKESFPLTVTSAQKNPTAFYLCASSAGTAGEQYFGPGTRLTVT.

The chain combines TRBV16 with TRBJ1-4, with D possibly TRBD1 on 6 matching bases. Trimming stripped 4 bases from V and 4 bases from J, with 16 bases between. This CDR3 has 16 amino acids. Germline V CDR1 and CDR2: KGHSY, FQNENV. The CDR3 loop is CASSRFRGDNNEKLFF. The CDR3 bases are TGTGCCAGCAGCCGTTTTAGAGGGGACAATAATGAAAAACTGTTTTTT. Full variable domain (outside the CDR3, taken from reference TRBV16 and TRBJ1-4): GEEVAQTPKHLVRGEGQKAKLYCAPIKGHSYVFWYQQVLKNEFKFLISFQNENVFDETGMPKERFSAKCLPNSPCSLEIQATKLEDSAVYFCASSRFRGDNNEKLFFGSGTQLSVL.

The chain couples TRBV19 to TRBJ1-4; unclear D gene. Germline V gives CDR1 LNHDA, CDR2 SQIVND (reference sequence). The ends were cut back, 5 bases at V and 4 bases at J, with 17 bases in the middle. CDR3 size: 16 residues. Here the CDR3 DNA reads TGTGCCAGTAGTTCCCTTGGAGGACGCATTAATGAAAAACTGTTTTTT. The encoded protein is CASSSLGGRINEKLFF.